This TCR beta chain was recovered during a study of blood T cell repertoires in COVID-19. Background on the study: The United States, Italy and Spain were the sources of the acute and convalescent COVID-19 samples. Sample material is recorded as cDNA or gDNA derived from T cells, B-cell-depleted T cells, or PBMCs.

The CDR3 spans 14 residues. Germline lookup yields CDR1 SGHVS and CDR2 FQNEAQ. Germline trimming cut 5 bases from V and 8 bases from J; bases unmatched to any gene: 4. In the original processing: It was from reference gene primer amplification that nucleated cell counts were estimated. Clones were read by immunoSEQ multiplex PCR, and TCRdb kept only the in-frame ones, dropping some. V and J calls plus clone size are reproduced from that table; the DNA served to infer D and trimming. The profile shows 120,000 to 150,000 clones, 70% to 90% of them singletons. The clonotype was recovered from a woman over 75 with acute or convalescent COVID-19. Sequenced input: peripheral blood. The chain couples TRBV7-8 to TRBJ1-6; 9 bases match TRBD1. CDR3 sequence: CASSVGTGYSPLHF. In DNA form, the CDR3 reads TGTGCCAGCAGCGTCGGGACAGGGTATTCACCCCTCCACTTT.